The next 27 T cell receptor beta chains were all read from a single sample in a study of blood T cell repertoires in COVID-19. TCRdb's copy holds only in-frame clones and misses some; the assay was immunoSEQ multiplex PCR. The sample holds about 210,000 clones; 80% are singletons and the top ten take roughly 4.3%. The sequencing sample was made of PBMCs or T cells enriched from blood (not recorded which). The receptor set was obtained from a man aged 25 to 40 with acute COVID-19.

The chain joins TRBV6-5 to TRBJ1-2; 7 bases agree with TRBD1. The CDR3 is made up of 14 amino acids. After removal of 6 bases from V and 7 bases from J, the junction contained 11 bases not matched to a gene. The V gene's germline CDR1 is MNHEY and CDR2 SVGAGI. CDR3 in amino acids: CASRGDSGKGGYTF. As DNA, the CDR3 is TGTGCCAGCAGGGGGGACAGTGGGAAAGGTGGCTACACCTTC.

This rearrangement joins TRBV13 to TRBJ1-1, with 8 bases lining up with TRBD1. V trimming: 4 bases; J trimming: 5 bases; junction bases outside the gene matches: 3. This CDR3 is built from 13 residues. The germline gives CDR1 PRHDT, CDR2 FYEKMQ (reference sequence). Written as DNA, the CDR3 is TGTGCCAGCAGCTACAGGGGGAGTACTGAAGCTTTCTTT. It encodes CASSYRGSTEAFF. Supplemented by reference TRBV13 and TRBJ1-1, the full variable domain reads AAGVIQSPRHLIKEKRETATLKCYPIPRHDTVYWYQQGPGQDPQFLISFYEKMQSDKGSIPDRFSAQQFSDYHSELNMSSLELGDSALYFCASSYRGSTEAFFGQGTRLTVV.

The genes are TRBV2 and TRBJ2-2, with 8 nucleotides matching TRBD1. CDR1 is SNHLY, CDR2 FYNNEI, per germline. The length of the CDR3 is 16 residues. With V trimmed by 3 bases and J by 4 bases, 7 bases remained unmatched. DNA of the CDR3: TGTGCCAGCAGTGACCCCAGGACAGGGCCCACCGGGGAGCTGTTTTTT. Residues: CASSDPRTGPTGELFF. The full variable domain, its missing parts supplied by reference TRBV2 and TRBJ2-2, is EPEVTQTPSHQVTQMGQEVILRCVPISNHLYFYWYRQILGQKVEFLVSFYNNEISEKSEIFDDQFSVERPDGSNFTLKIRSTKLEDSAMYFCASSDPRTGPTGELFFGEGSRLTVL.

This chain links TRBV28 with TRBJ1-2; D might be TRBD1 (6 bases). Germline V gives CDR1 MDHEN, CDR2 SYDVKM. This CDR3 is 15 amino acids long. Trimming stripped 7 bases from V and 5 bases from J, with 20 bases between. The CDR3: CASIITDRPDYGYTF. The CDR3 DNA sequence: TGTGCCAGCATTATTACTGACAGGCCGGATTATGGCTACACCTTC.

A word on this clone: The same CDR3 is also encoded by other DNA sequences in this sample. The rearrangement uses TRBV19 and TRBJ2-2; a weak D match, TRBD2 (6 bases). The CDR3 is made up of 13 amino acids. The V gene lost 6 bases and the J gene lost 3 bases, with 8 bases spanning the gap. From germline, CDR1 is LNHDA and CDR2 SQIVND (reference sequence). DNA for the CDR3: TGTGCCAGTAGCGGGGACTACACCGGGGAGCTGTTTTTT. Translating it yields CASSGDYTGELFF.

Only a few counts were recorded for this clone. This chain links TRBV5-1 with TRBJ2-2, with D possibly being TRBD1 (5 bases). CDR1 and CDR2 (germline): SGHRS, YFSETQ. The CDR3 runs 17 residues. V shed 4 bases and J shed 0 bases, with 16 bases lying between them. The CDR3 sequence: CASSPSGPQANTGELFF. CDR3 coding DNA: TGCGCCAGCAGCCCCTCTGGGCCACAGGCGAACACCGGGGAGCTGTTTTTT.

This clone was recorded once. The rearrangement uses TRBV28 and TRBJ1-5; 7 bases line up with TRBD1. The trim removed 7 bases at V and 3 bases at J, leaving 9 bases unmatched. Germline values: CDR1 MDHEN, CDR2 SYDVKM. The CDR3 contains 15 residues. The chain's CDR3 is CASTSQDRVNQPQHF. In DNA form, the CDR3 reads TGTGCCAGCACCAGCCAAGACAGGGTCAATCAGCCCCAGCATTTT.

The chain links TRBV19 to TRBJ1-2; D might be TRBD1 (5 bases). The CDR3 contains 17 residues. V lost 5 bases to trimming and J lost 7 bases, with 26 bases between them. Germline loops: CDR1 LNHDA, CDR2 SQIVND (reference sequence). The CDR3 here is CASSPQPRGRTILGYTF. In DNA form, the CDR3 reads TGTGCCAGTAGTCCCCAGCCGAGAGGCAGGACAATTCTTGGCTACACCTTC.

This clone has only one observation. The rearrangement links TRBV7-3 to TRBJ2-3; 9 bases align to TRBD2. Germline CDR1 and CDR2: SGHTA and FQGTGA. V shed 4 bases and J 3 bases; nucleotides not matched to a gene: 5. CDR3 length equals 15 residues. The CDR3 spells CASSSTSGLTDTQYF. CDR3 DNA: TGTGCCAGCAGCTCCACTAGCGGGCTGACAGATACGCAGTATTTT.

This chain links TRBV11-3 with TRBJ1-1; D not resolved. CDR3 size: 12 residues. In germline, CDR1 is SGHNT, CDR2 YENEEA. The V gene lost 3 bases and the J gene lost 7 bases, with 9 bases spanning the gap. The CDR3 bases are TGTGCCAGCAGCTTTTTTGGCGGTGAAGCTTTCTTT. This translates into CASSFFGGEAFF.

This clone has a single count. V is TRBV30 and J is TRBJ1-3; 9 nucleotides align to TRBD1. The length of the CDR3 is 15 residues. Germline values: CDR1 GTSNPN, CDR2 SVGIG (reference sequence). J lost 4 bases, V lost 1 base, and 5 bases had no gene match. CDR3 nucleotide sequence: TGTGCCTGGAGTGCGATAACAGGGGGCGGAAACACCATATATTTT. Translation gives CAWSAITGGGNTIYF.

This chain connects TRBV4-1 to TRBJ2-4; 7 bases map to TRBD2. The germline V gene has CDR1 MGHRA and CDR2 YSYEKL. CDR3 length: 18 residues. Losses at the gene ends were 0 bases for V and 2 bases for J; bases not matched to a gene: 10. The CDR3 region is CASSQEEAAGPTKNIQYF. The CDR3, as DNA: TGCGCCAGCAGCCAAGAAGAGGCAGCGGGGCCCACCAAAAACATTCAGTACTTC.

This chain joins TRBV19 and TRBJ2-7, with D perhaps matching TRBD1 (5 bases). CDR3 length: 13 residues. Germline values: CDR1 LNHDA, CDR2 SQIVND (reference sequence). V lost 3 bases, J lost 7 bases, and 13 bases lay in between. CDR3 coding DNA: TGTGCCAGTAGTATCAACCAGGGTTTGGAGCAGTACTTC. Protein: CASSINQGLEQYF.

The rearrangement uses TRBV18 and TRBJ1-1; 7 bases are shared with TRBD1. Per germline, CDR1 KGHSH and CDR2 LQKENI. This CDR3 has 16 amino acids. Trimming cost V 5 bases and J 1 base; bases outside gene matches: 10. CDR3 bases: TGTGCCAGCTCATCCAAGGTTGCAGGGGGGAACACTGAAGCTTTCTTT. Its protein product is CASSSKVAGGNTEAFF. Drawing the rest from reference TRBV18 and TRBJ1-1, the complete variable domain is NAGVMQNPRHLVRRRGQEARLRCSPMKGHSHVYWYRQLPEEGLKFMVYLQKENIIDESGMPKERFSAEFPKEGPSILRIQQVVRGDSAAYFCASSSKVAGGNTEAFFGQGTRLTVV.

The chain recombines TRBV14 with TRBJ1-3; 7 nucleotides line up with TRBD1. CDR1 SGHDN and CDR2 FVKESK come from the germline V gene. The CDR3 length is 15 residues. Trimming took 3 bases from V and 4 from J; bases not matched to a gene: 6. The CDR3 coding sequence is TGTGCCAGCAGCCACCACAGGGGATGGGGAAACACCATATATTTT. Its translation is CASSHHRGWGNTIYF.

J is TRBJ1-2 and V is TRBV6-5; TRBD1 might be the D (5 bases). V gave up 8 bases and J gave up 8 bases, with 12 bases separating them. Per germline, CDR1 MNHEY and CDR2 SVGAGI. The CDR3 is 11 residues long. CDR3: CASQWAGGYTF. CDR3 nucleotide sequence: TGTGCCAGCCAGTGGGCAGGGGGCTACACCTTC.

The gene calls are TRBV28 and TRBJ1-2; 8 positions match TRBD1. Germline values: CDR1 MDHEN, CDR2 SYDVKM. V lost 4 bases, J lost 7 bases, and 5 bases stayed unmatched. The CDR3 is 13 amino acids. DNA for the CDR3: TGTGCCAGCAGTTCTGGACAGGGACGTGGCTACACCTTC. The encoded protein is CASSSGQGRGYTF.

This chain connects TRBV6-5 to TRBJ1-6, with D uncertain. Germline V gives CDR1 MNHEY, CDR2 SVGAGI. Trimming stripped 8 bases from V and 9 bases from J, with 5 bases between. This CDR3 region has 10 residues. The CDR3 sequence: CASGSSPLHF. Written as DNA, the CDR3 is TGTGCCAGCGGCTCTTCACCCCTCCACTTT.

The V gene is TRBV5-5, the J gene TRBJ1-1; D uncertain. V was cut by 1 base and J by 2 bases, with 9 bases left in between. Germline V gene sequence: CDR1 SGHKS, CDR2 YYEKEE (reference sequence). The CDR3 loop spans 14 amino acids. CDR3 in DNA: TGTGCCAGCAGCTTGAGACTAGGTAACACTGAAGCTTTCTTT. Its translation is CASSLRLGNTEAFF.

The rearrangement links TRBV3-1 (or the pseudogene TRBV3-2) to TRBJ1-2, with 8 bases aligning to TRBD1. The CDR3 totals 16 residues. The germline V gene encodes CDR1 LGHDT and CDR2 YNNKEL (reference sequence). V lost 3 bases and J lost 4; bases outside the gene matches: 10. The CDR3 loop is CASSHGQGPSGYGYTF. The DNA for the CDR3 is TGTGCCAGCAGCCACGGACAGGGCCCCTCTGGCTATGGCTACACCTTC.

This clone was recorded a few times. CDR3 in DNA: TGCGCCAGCAGCCAAGGCGGGGGGGCCAGTAGTATCCTGGAGACCCAGTACTTC. It encodes CASSQGGGASSILETQYF. V gene TRBV4-1 combines with J gene TRBJ2-5; 9 nucleotides align to TRBD2. V dropped 1 base and J dropped 5; count of bases not matched to a gene: 14. CDR1 and CDR2 from the germline V gene are MGHRA and YSYEKL. The CDR3 has 18 amino acids.

The chain carries TRBV6-5 and TRBJ2-3; no definite D call. CDR1 MNHEY and CDR2 SVGAGI come from the germline V gene. V was cut by 6 bases and J by 1 base, with 8 bases left in between. The CDR3 extends over 13 amino acids. Here the CDR3 DNA reads TGTGCCAGCAGAACAGTCGGCACAGATACGCAGTATTTT. Its translation: CASRTVGTDTQYF.

Turning to this clone: At one end the junction does not follow the germline gene, possibly because of a read error. This chain joins TRBV5-5 and TRBJ1-2, with D possibly being TRBD1 (5 bases). The CDR3 totals 17 residues. Germline values: CDR1 SGHKS, CDR2 YYEKEE (reference sequence). DNA for the CDR3: TGTGCCAGCAGTTTGGATTATTGGGGCTTTTCTGGCTATGGCTACACCTTC. This translates into CASSLDYWGFSGYGYTF.

This clone appeared many times. The chain carries TRBV6-5 and TRBJ1-3; TRBD1 is a possible D gene (5 bases). The germline V gene has CDR1 MNHEY and CDR2 SVGAGI. Trimming left V 7 bases short and J 2 bases short, with 9 bases between. There are 13 residues in the CDR3. CDR3 sequence reads: CASTRVAGNTIYF. The CDR3 coding sequence is TGTGCCAGCACCAGGGTAGCTGGAAACACCATATATTTT.

This rearrangement joins TRBV5-1 to TRBJ2-6, with TRBD2 as a possible D gene (5 bases). CDR1 is SGHRS, CDR2 YFSETQ, per germline. V was clipped by 4 bases and J by 4 bases, with 15 bases between them. The CDR3 contains 16 residues. The CDR3, as DNA: TGCGCCAGCAGCGCGGACTGGGATGGAGGGGCCAACGTCCTGACTTTC. Residues: CASSADWDGGANVLTF.

The V and J genes are TRBV5-1 and TRBJ1-1; 10 nucleotides line up with TRBD1. Per the germline V gene, CDR1 is SGHRS and CDR2 is YFSETQ. The CDR3 loop spans 18 amino acids. Trimming at V came to 4 bases and at J to 5 bases, leaving 17 bases not matched to a gene. As DNA, the CDR3 is TGCGCCAGCAGCGAATGGGGTCGGACAGGGGGTTTAGGAACTGAAGCTTTCTTT. Protein: CASSEWGRTGGLGTEAFF.

The rearrangement links TRBV24-1 to TRBJ2-2, with 7 bases aligning to TRBD1. Germline V gene sequence: CDR1 KGHDR, CDR2 SFDVKD. J was trimmed by 4 bases and V by 2 bases; bases with no gene match: 18. The CDR3 has 20 amino acids. The CDR3 spells CATSDSRDRFFSLRTGELFF. DNA for the CDR3: TGTGCCACCAGTGATTCTCGGGACAGATTTTTCTCCCTACGCACCGGGGAGCTGTTTTTT.